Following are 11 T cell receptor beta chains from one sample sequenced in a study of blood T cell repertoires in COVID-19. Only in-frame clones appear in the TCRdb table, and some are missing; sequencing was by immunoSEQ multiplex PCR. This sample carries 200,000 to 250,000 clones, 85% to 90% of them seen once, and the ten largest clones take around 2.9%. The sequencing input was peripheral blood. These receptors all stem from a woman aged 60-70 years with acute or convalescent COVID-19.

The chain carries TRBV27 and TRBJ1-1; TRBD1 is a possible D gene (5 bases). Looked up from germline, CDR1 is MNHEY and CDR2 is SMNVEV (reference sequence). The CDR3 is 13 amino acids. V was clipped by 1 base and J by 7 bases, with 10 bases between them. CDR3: CASSLLRGNEAFF. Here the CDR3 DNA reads TGTGCCAGCAGTTTATTACGGGGGAATGAAGCTTTCTTT.

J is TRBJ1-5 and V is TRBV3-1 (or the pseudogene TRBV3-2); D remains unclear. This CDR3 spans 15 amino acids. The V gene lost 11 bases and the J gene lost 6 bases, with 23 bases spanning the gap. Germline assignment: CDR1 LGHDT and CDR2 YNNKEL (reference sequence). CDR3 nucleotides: TGTGCCGACCGGCCGAGACACTCCGGAGGTCAGCCCCAGCATTTT. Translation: CADRPRHSGGQPQHF.

Here the CDR3 DNA reads TGTGCCACCATACCCATAGGACAGGGCTATGGCTACACCTTC. Its protein is CATIPIGQGYGYTF. The V and J genes are TRBV7-9 and TRBJ1-2; 8 bases line up with TRBD1. The germline gives CDR1 SEHNR, CDR2 FQNEAQ (reference sequence). The trim removed 10 bases at V and 4 bases at J, leaving 11 bases unmatched. The CDR3 loop spans 14 amino acids.

Written as DNA, the CDR3 is TGTGCCACCAGCAGAGACTATTATAGCGGGATTCGATACGAGCAGTACTTC. It encodes CATSRDYYSGIRYEQYF. The V call is TRBV15, the J call TRBJ2-7; 8 bases map to TRBD2. This CDR3 has 17 amino acids. Germline lookup yields CDR1 LNHNV and CDR2 YYDKDF (reference sequence). J was trimmed by 4 bases and V by 0 bases; bases with no gene match: 11.

The CDR3 nucleotides read TGCGCCAGCAGCCAAGAAGGGAGCAGACAAAACACCATATATTTT. Translating gives CASSQEGSRQNTIYF. V and J are TRBV4-3 and TRBJ1-3; D not resolved. Trimming cost V 0 bases and J 6 bases, with 12 bases left between them. The CDR3 consists of 15 residues. The germline gives CDR1 LGHNA, CDR2 YSLEER.

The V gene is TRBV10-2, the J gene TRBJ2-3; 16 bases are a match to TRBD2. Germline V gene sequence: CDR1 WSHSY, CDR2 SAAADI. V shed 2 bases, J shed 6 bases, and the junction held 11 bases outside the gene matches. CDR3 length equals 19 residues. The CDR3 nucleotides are TGCGCCAGCAGTGAGAGGGGGACTAGCGGGAGGGCGGGGACGGATACGCAGTATTTT. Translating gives CASSERGTSGRAGTDTQYF.

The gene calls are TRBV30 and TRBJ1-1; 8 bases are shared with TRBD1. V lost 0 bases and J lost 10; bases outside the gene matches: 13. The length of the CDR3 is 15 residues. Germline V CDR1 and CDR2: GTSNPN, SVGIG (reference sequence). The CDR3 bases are TGTGCCTGGAGTGTATTAACAGGGGGTTACCTGATAGCTTTCTTT. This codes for CAWSVLTGGYLIAFF.

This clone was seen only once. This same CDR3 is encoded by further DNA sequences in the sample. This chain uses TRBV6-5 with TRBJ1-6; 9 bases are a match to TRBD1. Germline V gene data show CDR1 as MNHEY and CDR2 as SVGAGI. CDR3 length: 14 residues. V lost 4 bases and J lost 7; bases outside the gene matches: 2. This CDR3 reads CASSSGQGNSPLHF. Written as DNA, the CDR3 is TGTGCCAGCAGTTCCGGACAGGGGAATTCACCCCTCCACTTT.

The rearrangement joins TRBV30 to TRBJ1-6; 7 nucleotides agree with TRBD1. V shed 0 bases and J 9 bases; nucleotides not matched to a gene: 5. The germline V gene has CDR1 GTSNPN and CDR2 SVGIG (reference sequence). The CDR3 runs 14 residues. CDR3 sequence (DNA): TGTGCCTGGAGTGTACTAGGGGGCTTTTCACCCCTCCACTTT. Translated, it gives CAWSVLGGFSPLHF. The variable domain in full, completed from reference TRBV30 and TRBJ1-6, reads SQTIHQWPATLVQPVGSPLSLECTVEGTSNPNLYWYRQAAGRGLQLLFYSVGIGQISSEVPQNLSASRPQDRQFILSSKKLLLSDSGFYLCAWSVLGGFSPLHFGNGTRLTVT.

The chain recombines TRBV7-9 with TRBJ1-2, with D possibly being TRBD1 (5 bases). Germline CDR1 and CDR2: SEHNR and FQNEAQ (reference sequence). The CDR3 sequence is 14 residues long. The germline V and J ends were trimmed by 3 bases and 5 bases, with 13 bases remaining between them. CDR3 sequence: CASSFPGGPYGYTF. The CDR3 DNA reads TGTGCCAGCAGCTTTCCCGGGGGTCCTTATGGCTACACCTTC.

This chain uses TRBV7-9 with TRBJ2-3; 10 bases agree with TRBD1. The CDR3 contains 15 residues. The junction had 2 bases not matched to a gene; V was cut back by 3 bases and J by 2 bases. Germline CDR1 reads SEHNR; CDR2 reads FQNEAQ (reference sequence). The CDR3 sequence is CASSLGTGATDTQYF. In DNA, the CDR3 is TGTGCCAGCAGCTTGGGGACAGGGGCCACAGATACGCAGTATTTT.